The entry below describes one TCR beta chain. The assay was immunoSEQ multiplex PCR, and TCRdb's table has in-frame clones only and misses some. Of 60,000 or so clones listed, about 91% are singletons. The data stem from a study of T cell changes during pregnancy in multiple sclerosis. The germline gives CDR1 SNHLY, CDR2 FYNNEI. The CDR3 spans 15 residues. With V trimmed by 5 bases and J by 2 bases, 6 bases remained unmatched. The V and J genes are TRBV2 and TRBJ1-5; TRBD1 agrees at 7 bases. The source of this sequence is a female donor with multiple sclerosis, enrolled in a pregnancy study. The source material was peripheral blood, sampled before pregnancy. The DNA for the CDR3 is TGTGCCAGCAGTAGGAATACAGGGGGCAATCAGCCCCAGCATTTT. This codes for CASSRNTGGNQPQHF. The full variable domain, completed using reference TRBV2 and TRBJ1-5, is EPEVTQTPSHQVTQMGQEVILRCVPISNHLYFYWYRQILGQKVEFLVSFYNNEISEKSEIFDDQFSVERPDGSNFTLKIRSTKLEDSAMYFCASSRNTGGNQPQHFGDGTRLSIL.